This T cell receptor beta chain was recovered during a study of blood T cell repertoires in COVID-19. The overall study: Researchers got acute and convalescent COVID-19 samples from the United States, Italy and Spain. The cDNA or gDNA used as material had been derived from T cells, B-cell-depleted T cells, or PBMCs.

Study processing details: The authors estimated nucleated cell counts from reference gene primer amplification. This table comes from immunoSEQ multiplex PCR, and its TCRdb copy is limited to in-frame clones, with some not included. The V and J calls and clone size are taken from that table; D and trimming were inferred from the DNA. In the table there are fewer than 90,000 clones, about 83% of which are singletons. Germline CDR1 reads LNHDA; CDR2 reads SQIVND (reference sequence). After removal of 3 bases from V and 8 bases from J, the junction contained 6 bases not matched to a gene. The CDR3 has 13 amino acids.

The sequencing sample was made of peripheral blood. The V gene is TRBV19, the J gene TRBJ1-1; the match to TRBD1 covers 7 bases. The TCR was taken from a human donor in a cohort sampled during active COVID-19. The CDR3 loop is CASSMGQHREAFF. The CDR3 DNA reads TGTGCCAGTAGTATGGGACAGCATCGGGAAGCTTTCTTT. Supplemented by reference TRBV19 and TRBJ1-1, the full variable domain reads DGGITQSPKYLFRKEGQNVTLSCEQNLNHDAMYWYRQDPGQGLRLIYYSQIVNDFQKGDIAEGYSVSREKKESFPLTVTSAQKNPTAFYLCASSMGQHREAFFGQGTRLTVV.